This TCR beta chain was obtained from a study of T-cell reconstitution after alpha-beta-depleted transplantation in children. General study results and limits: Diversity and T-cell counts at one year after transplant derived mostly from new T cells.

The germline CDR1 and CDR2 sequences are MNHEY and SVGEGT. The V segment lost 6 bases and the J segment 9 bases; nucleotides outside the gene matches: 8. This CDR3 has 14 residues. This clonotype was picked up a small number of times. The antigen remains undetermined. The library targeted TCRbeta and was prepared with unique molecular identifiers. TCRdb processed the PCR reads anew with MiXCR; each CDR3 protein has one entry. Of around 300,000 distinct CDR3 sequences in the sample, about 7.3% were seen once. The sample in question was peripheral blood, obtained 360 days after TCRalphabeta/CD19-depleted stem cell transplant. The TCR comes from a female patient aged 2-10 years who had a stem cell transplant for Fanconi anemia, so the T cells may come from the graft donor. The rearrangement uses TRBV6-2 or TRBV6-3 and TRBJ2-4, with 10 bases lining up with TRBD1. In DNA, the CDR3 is TGTGCCAGCAGCCGGGGACAGGGGTCTAGCATTCAGTACTTC. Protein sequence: CASSRGQGSSIQYF.